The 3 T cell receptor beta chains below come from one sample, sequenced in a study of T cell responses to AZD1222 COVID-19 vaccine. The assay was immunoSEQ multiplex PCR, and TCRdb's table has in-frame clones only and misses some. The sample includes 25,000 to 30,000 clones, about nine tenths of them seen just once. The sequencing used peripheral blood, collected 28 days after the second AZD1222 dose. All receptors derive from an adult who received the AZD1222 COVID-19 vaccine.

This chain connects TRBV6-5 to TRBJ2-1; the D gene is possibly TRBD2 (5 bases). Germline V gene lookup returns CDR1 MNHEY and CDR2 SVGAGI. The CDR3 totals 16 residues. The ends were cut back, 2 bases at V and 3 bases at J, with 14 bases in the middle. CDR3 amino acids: CASSYALGRGYNEQFF. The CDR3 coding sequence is TGTGCCAGCAGTTACGCCTTGGGCCGGGGCTACAATGAGCAGTTCTTC.

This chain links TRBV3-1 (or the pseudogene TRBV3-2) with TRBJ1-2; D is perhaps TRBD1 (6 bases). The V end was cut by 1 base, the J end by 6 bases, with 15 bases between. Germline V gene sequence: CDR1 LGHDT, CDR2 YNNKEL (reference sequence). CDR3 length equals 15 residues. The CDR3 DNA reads TGTGCCAGCAGCCAAGTCCCACAGGGTGGCCATGGCTACACCTTC. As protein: CASSQVPQGGHGYTF.

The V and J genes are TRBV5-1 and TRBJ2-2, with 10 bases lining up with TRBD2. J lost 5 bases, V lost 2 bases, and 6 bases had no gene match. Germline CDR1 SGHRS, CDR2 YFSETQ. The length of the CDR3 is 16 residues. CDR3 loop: CASSFTPGLATGELFF. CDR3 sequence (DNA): TGCGCCAGCAGCTTCACTCCGGGACTAGCGACCGGGGAGCTGTTTTTT.